The clone carrying this T cell receptor (beta chain) came up a few times. Its matching antigen is unknown. The germline V gene encodes CDR1 DFQATT and CDR2 SNEGSKA (reference sequence). This CDR3 is 12 amino acids long. Trimming took 0 bases from V and 4 from J, leaving 6 bases between them. The sample comes from a study of human T cells and chemical hapten exposure. Study-level background: A roughly 2 cm by roughly 2 cm inner upper arm patch received 2% DPC for sensitization.

Specified time point: patch test 1, 2 weeks after DPC sensitization. As to treatment: therapeutic diphenylcyclopropenone sensitization with weekly scalp DPC. Patch tests were applied only after blood draws. Study-level points and caveats: Versus controls, expanded TCRs had significantly more large CDR3 similarity clusters. TCRs above 1 in 1000 frequency did not change with DPC sensitization.

TCRdb used MiXCR to reprocess the RACE reads, holding one entry per CDR3 protein. The sample has around 110,000 distinct CDR3 sequences; about an eighth are singletons. The material sequenced was whole blood, taken in connection with sensitization to the hapten diphenylcyclopropenone (DPC). V usage is TRBV20-1 and J usage is TRBJ2-5; D uncertain. The receptor comes from a woman aged 45-60 years with alopecia areata. Some clones in this sample may be carry-over from other donors' samples. CDR3 DNA sequence: TGCAGTGCTAGAGACGTTGGAGAGACCCAGTACTTC. It is translated as CSARDVGETQYF.